A selection of T cell receptor beta chains follows, all from one sample in a study of blood T cell repertoires in COVID-19. Clones were sequenced by immunoSEQ multiplex PCR, and TCRdb holds only the in-frame ones, with some missing. The sample includes some 270,000 clones, roughly 85% of them seen just once. Sequencing was carried out using peripheral blood. These receptors were obtained from a woman aged 70 to 79 with acute or convalescent COVID-19. The CDR3 runs from the conserved cysteine through the conserved F or W. A D gene is named only where the DNA matches it firmly. Clone size is given for some rows only: seen once, a few or many times, or a class if the clone is expanded.

NA	NA	TRBJ2-2	TRBV7-9	TGTGCCAGCAGCTTGAGCACCGGGGAGCTGTTTTTT	CASSLSTGELFF
NA	once	TRBJ2-3	TRBV6-1	TGTGCCAGCAGTGAAGCGCTGGGGCAGGGATCAGATACGCAGTATTTT	CASSEALGQGSDTQYF
TRBD1	few	TRBJ1-1	TRBV9	TGTGCCAGCAGTCTGACCGGGACAGGGAACACTGAAGCTTTCTTT	CASSLTGTGNTEAFF
NA	NA	TRBJ2-3	TRBV12-3/TRBV12-4	TGTGCCAGCAGCCCCCAGGGCACAGATACGCAGTATTTT	CASSPQGTDTQYF
TRBD1	NA	TRBJ2-4	TRBV29-1	TGCAGCGGGACAGGGGGCACGTCCAAAAACATTCAGTACTTC	CSGTGGTSKNIQYF
TRBD1	NA	TRBJ1-3	TRBV28	TGTGCCAGCAGCCCGACAGGGTCTGGAAACACCATATATTTT	CASSPTGSGNTIYF
NA	NA	TRBJ2-7	TRBV25-1	TGTGCCAGCAGTGATATCTACGAGCAGTACTTC	CASSDIYEQYF
NA	NA	TRBJ1-1	TRBV5-1	TGCGCCAGCAGCTTGAACACACGAGGCGGGACTGAAGCTTTCTTT	CASSLNTRGGTEAFF
TRBD1	few	TRBJ1-6	TRBV4-1	TGCGCCAGCAGCCCCAGGGGGTCGAATTCACCCCTCCACTTT	CASSPRGSNSPLHF
TRBD1	NA	TRBJ1-1	TRBV12-3/TRBV12-4	TGTGCCAGCAGAACAGGGGCCACTGAAGCTTTCTTT	CASRTGATEAFF
TRBD2	NA	TRBJ2-5	TRBV11-2	TGTGCCAGCAGCTGGGGGGGGAACCCCCAAGAGACCCAGTACTTC	CASSWGGNPQETQYF
NA	NA	TRBJ1-1	TRBV6-6	TGTGCCAGCAGGACCGGGGGAGCCACTGAAGCTTTCTTT	CASRTGGATEAFF
TRBD1	NA	TRBJ1-1	TRBV3-1/TRBV3-2	TGTGCCAGCAGCCCAGGGGGGAACACTGAAGCTTTCTTT	CASSPGGNTEAFF
NA	NA	TRBJ2-5	TRBV2	TGTGCCAGCAGTCGGACAGTCCAAGAGACCCAGTACTTC	CASSRTVQETQYF
TRBD1	NA	TRBJ2-7	TRBV6-5	TGTGCCAGCAGACCGACAGGGAAGGACGAGCAGTACTTC	CASRPTGKDEQYF
TRBD1	NA	TRBJ2-2	TRBV14	TGTGCCAGCAGCCTTCGACAGGGAGACACCGGGGAGCTGTTTTTT	CASSLRQGDTGELFF
TRBD1	few	TRBJ2-5	TRBV12-3/TRBV12-4	TGTGCCAGCAGCGGACAGGGCCCCACTTCCCAGTACTTC	CASSGQGPTSQYF
TRBD1	NA	TRBJ1-2	TRBV18	TGTGCCAGCTCACCACCGAATCAGGGGGGTTCTCACACCTTC	CASSPPNQGGSHTF
TRBD1	NA	TRBJ2-5	TRBV28	TGTGCCAGCAGTTCCTCAAGGGGACAGATAGAGACCCAGTACTTC	CASSSSRGQIETQYF
TRBD1	NA	TRBJ2-1	TRBV5-1	TGCGCCAGCAGCCTGACGACCTTACAGGGGGCGGATGAGCAGTTCTTC	CASSLTTLQGADEQFF
TRBD1	NA	TRBJ2-1	TRBV19	TGTGCCAGTATGGGGGACAGGCAACGTTTCTTC	CASMGDRQRFF
NA	NA	TRBJ1-3	TRBV29-1	TGCAGCGTGTCCGGGACTAGACCTGGAAACACCATATATTTT	CSVSGTRPGNTIYF
NA	NA	TRBJ2-2	TRBV6-5	TGTGCCAGCAGTCGACACGGTACGAACACCGGGGAGCTGTTTTTT	CASSRHGTNTGELFF
NA	NA	TRBJ1-1	TRBV3-1/TRBV3-2	TGTGCCAGCAGCCAAGAAGGAGGAGGTAACACTGAAGCTTTCTTT	CASSQEGGGNTEAFF
TRBD1	NA	TRBJ1-4	TRBV20-1	TGCAGTGCTAGTGGACAGGGGGCAGGGATCAATGAAAAACTGTTTTTT	CSASGQGAGINEKLFF
NA	NA	TRBJ1-3	TRBV30	TGTGCCTATGGGGGCGTCGCCATATATTTT	CAYGGVAIYF
NA	once	TRBJ1-2	TRBV3-1/TRBV3-2	TGTGCCAGCAGGCAAAATACAGGATCTGCCTATGGCTATACCTTC	CASRQNTGSAYGYTF
NA	NA	TRBJ1-2	TRBV7-2	TGTGCCAGCAGCCCCCGGGCAGGGGATGGCTACACCTTC	CASSPRAGDGYTF
TRBD1	NA	TRBJ2-3	TRBV3-1/TRBV3-2	TGTGCCAGCCGGACGACAGGGTTAGGAGATACGCAGTATTTT	CASRTTGLGDTQYF
NA	NA	TRBJ1-2	TRBV11-2	TGTGCCAGCAGCAGTTATAGGGGCCGGACCTATGGCTACACCTTC	CASSSYRGRTYGYTF
NA	NA	TRBJ2-3	TRBV7-8	TGTGCCAGCAGCTTAGACTGGGCCACAGATACGCAGTATTTT	CASSLDWATDTQYF
TRBD1	NA	TRBJ1-6	TRBV7-3	TGTGCCAGCAGCGACAGGGGCGGTAGTTCACCCCTCCACTTT	CASSDRGGSSPLHF
TRBD2	NA	TRBJ2-2	TRBV30	TGTGCCTGGAGTGTACAAACGGGGGGGAACACCGGGGAGCTGTTTTTT	CAWSVQTGGNTGELFF
NA	NA	TRBJ1-2	TRBV6-5	TGTGCCAGCAGCCGTACAGGGAGCTATGGCTACACCTTC	CASSRTGSYGYTF
NA	NA	TRBJ1-4	TRBV7-9	TGTGCCAGCAGCTCTCGACAGTTTGAAAAACTGTTTTTT	CASSSRQFEKLFF
NA	few	TRBJ1-2	TRBV6-5	TGTGCCAGCACCCGCAGCGCTAACTATGGCTACACCTTC	CASTRSANYGYTF
TRBD1	NA	TRBJ1-5	TRBV30	TGTGCCTGGAACAGGGGTAATCAGCCCCAGCATTTT	CAWNRGNQPQHF
TRBD1	NA	TRBJ1-2	TRBV7-2	TGTGCCAGCAGCTTAGGACAGGGAACCTATGGCTACACCTTC	CASSLGQGTYGYTF
NA	NA	TRBJ1-1	TRBV5-1	TGCGCCAGCAGCTTGGGCCCAGCAGGGGAAACTGAAGCTTTCTTT	CASSLGPAGETEAFF
NA	NA	TRBJ1-3	TRBV5-1	TGCGCCAGCAGCTCGAAGGGAGGACTGTACTCTGGAAACACCATATATTTT	CASSSKGGLYSGNTIYF